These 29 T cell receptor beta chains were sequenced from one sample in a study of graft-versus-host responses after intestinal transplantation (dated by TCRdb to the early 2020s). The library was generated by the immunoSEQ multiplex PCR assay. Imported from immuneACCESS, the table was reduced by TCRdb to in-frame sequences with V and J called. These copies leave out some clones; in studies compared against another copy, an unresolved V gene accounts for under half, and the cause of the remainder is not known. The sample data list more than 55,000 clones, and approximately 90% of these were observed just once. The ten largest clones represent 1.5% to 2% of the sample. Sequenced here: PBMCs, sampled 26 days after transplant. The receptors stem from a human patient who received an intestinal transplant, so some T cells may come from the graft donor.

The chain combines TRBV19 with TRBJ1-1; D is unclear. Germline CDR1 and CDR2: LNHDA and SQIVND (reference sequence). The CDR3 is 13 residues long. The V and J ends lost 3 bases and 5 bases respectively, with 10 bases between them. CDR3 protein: CASSMGVQTEAFF. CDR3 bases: TGTGCCAGTAGTATGGGAGTTCAGACTGAAGCTTTCTTT.

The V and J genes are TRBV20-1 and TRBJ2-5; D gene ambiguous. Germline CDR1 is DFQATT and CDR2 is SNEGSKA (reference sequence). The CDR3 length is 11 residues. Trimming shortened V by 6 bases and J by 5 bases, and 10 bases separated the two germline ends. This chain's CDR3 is CSAAGQETQYF. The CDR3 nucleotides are TGCAGTGCCGCTGGGCAGGAGACCCAGTACTTC.

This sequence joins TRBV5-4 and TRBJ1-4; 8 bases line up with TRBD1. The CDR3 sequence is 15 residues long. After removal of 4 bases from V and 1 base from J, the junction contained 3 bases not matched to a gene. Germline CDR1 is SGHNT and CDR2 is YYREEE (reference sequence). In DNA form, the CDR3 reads TGTGCCAGCAGCATCGACAGGGGAACTAATGAAAAACTGTTTTTT. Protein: CASSIDRGTNEKLFF.

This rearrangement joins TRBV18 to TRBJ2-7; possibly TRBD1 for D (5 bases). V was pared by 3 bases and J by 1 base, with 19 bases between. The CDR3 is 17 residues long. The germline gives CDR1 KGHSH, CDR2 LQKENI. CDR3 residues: CASSPLPQGAASYEQYF. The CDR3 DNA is TGTGCCAGCTCACCCCTCCCTCAGGGTGCTGCGTCCTACGAGCAGTACTTC.

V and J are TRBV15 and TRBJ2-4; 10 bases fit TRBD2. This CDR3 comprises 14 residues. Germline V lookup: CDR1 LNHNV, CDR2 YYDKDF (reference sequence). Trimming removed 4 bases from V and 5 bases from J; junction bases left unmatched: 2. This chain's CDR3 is CATSTGTSENIQYF. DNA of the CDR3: TGTGCCACCAGCACCGGGACTAGCGAAAACATTCAGTACTTC.

The CDR3 sequence: CASSLVGREQYV. In DNA form, the CDR3 reads TGTGCCAGCAGTTTAGTGGGGCGCGAGCAGTACGTC. V and J are TRBV28 and TRBJ2-7, with a tentative D call TRBD1 (5 bases). With 2 bases removed from V and 6 bases from J, the gap between germline ends came to 8 bases. Per the germline V gene, CDR1 is MDHEN and CDR2 is SYDVKM. The CDR3 is made up of 12 amino acids.

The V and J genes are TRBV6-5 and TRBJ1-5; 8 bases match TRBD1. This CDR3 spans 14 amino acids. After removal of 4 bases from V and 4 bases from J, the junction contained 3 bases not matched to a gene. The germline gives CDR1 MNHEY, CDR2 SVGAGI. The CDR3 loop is CASSLTGGNQPQHF. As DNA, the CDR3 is TGTGCCAGCAGTTTAACAGGGGGAAATCAGCCCCAGCATTTT.

The CDR3 nucleotides read TGCGCCAGCAGCCATCTCGGGGGGGGTCCTCAGCCCCAGCATTTT. It yields the protein CASSHLGGGPQPQHF. The chain combines TRBV4-1 with TRBJ1-5; D might be TRBD1 (5 bases). V lost 3 bases and J lost 6, with 15 bases in between. This CDR3 comprises 15 residues. CDR1 is MGHRA, CDR2 YSYEKL, per germline.

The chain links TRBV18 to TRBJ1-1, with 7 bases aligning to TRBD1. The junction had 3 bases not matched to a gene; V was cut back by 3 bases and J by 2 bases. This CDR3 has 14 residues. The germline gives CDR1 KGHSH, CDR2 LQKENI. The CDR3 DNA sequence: TGTGCCAGCTCACCCGACAGGGTAAACACTGAAGCTTTCTTT. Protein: CASSPDRVNTEAFF. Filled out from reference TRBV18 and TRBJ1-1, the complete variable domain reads NAGVMQNPRHLVRRRGQEARLRCSPMKGHSHVYWYRQLPEEGLKFMVYLQKENIIDESGMPKERFSAEFPKEGPSILRIQQVVRGDSAAYFCASSPDRVNTEAFFGQGTRLTVV.

This CDR3 reads CASSPRDRGEAQPQHF. CDR3 DNA sequence: TGTGCCAGCAGCCCCCGGGACAGGGGGGAGGCTCAGCCCCAGCATTTT. J is TRBJ1-5 and V is TRBV4-2, with TRBD1 matching over 11 bases. Trimming took 4 bases from V and 6 from J; bases not matched to a gene: 8. Germline lookup yields CDR1 LGHNA and CDR2 YNFKEQ. The CDR3 has 16 residues.

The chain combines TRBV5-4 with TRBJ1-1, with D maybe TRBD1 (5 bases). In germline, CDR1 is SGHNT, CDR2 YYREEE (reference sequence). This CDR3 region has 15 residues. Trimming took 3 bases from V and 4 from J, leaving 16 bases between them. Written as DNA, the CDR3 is TGTGCCAGCAGCTATTATCAGGGATTCGGCACTGAAGCTTTCTTT. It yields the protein CASSYYQGFGTEAFF.

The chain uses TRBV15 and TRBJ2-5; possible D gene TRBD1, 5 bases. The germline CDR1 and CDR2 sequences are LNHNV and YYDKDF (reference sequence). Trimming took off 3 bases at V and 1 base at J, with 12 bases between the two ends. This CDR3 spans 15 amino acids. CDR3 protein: CATSRKTGSQETQYF. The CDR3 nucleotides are TGTGCCACCAGCAGGAAAACAGGTTCCCAAGAGACCCAGTACTTC. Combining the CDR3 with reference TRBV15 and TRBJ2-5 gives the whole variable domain DAMVIQNPRYQVTQFGKPVTLSCSQTLNHNVMYWYQQKSSQAPKLLFHYYDKDFNNEADTPDNFQSRRPNTSFCFLDIRSPGLGDTAMYLCATSRKTGSQETQYFGPGTRLLVL.

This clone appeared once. DNA for the CDR3: TGTGCCAGCAGCTTGTTTAATACTGCCCCTTCTGGGGAGCTGTTTTTT. Translating it yields CASSLFNTAPSGELFF. The V gene is TRBV5-8, the J gene TRBJ2-2; no reliable D call. CDR1 is SGHTS and CDR2 is YDEGEE in the germline V gene. V dropped 1 base and J dropped 8 bases, with 18 bases sitting between them. There are 16 residues in the CDR3.

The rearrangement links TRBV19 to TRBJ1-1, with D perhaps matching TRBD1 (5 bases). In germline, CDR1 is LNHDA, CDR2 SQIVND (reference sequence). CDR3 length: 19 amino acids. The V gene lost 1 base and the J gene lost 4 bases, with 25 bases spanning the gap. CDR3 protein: CASSIGAGSWGRDITEAFF. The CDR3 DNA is TGTGCCAGTAGTATAGGCGCAGGCTCGTGGGGCCGAGATATCACTGAAGCTTTCTTT.

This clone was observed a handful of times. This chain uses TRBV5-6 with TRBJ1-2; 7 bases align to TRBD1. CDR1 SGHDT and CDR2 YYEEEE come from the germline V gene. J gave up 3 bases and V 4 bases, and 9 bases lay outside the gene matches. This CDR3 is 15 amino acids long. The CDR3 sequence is CASSATGKEDYGYTF. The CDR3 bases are TGTGCCAGCAGCGCGACAGGGAAGGAGGACTATGGCTACACCTTC.

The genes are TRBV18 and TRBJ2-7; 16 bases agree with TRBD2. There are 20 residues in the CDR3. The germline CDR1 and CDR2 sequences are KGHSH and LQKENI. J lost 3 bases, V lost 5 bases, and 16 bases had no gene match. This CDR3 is CASSSSTGTSGGGSFYEQYV. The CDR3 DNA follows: TGTGCCAGCTCATCGTCTACCGGGACTAGCGGGGGGGGATCGTTCTACGAGCAGTACGTC.

CDR3 DNA sequence: TGTGCCAGCATCCCGCTGATTTCAGCTGAAGCTTTCTTT. As protein: CASIPLISAEAFF. V gene TRBV7-9 combines with J gene TRBJ1-1; D uncertain. This CDR3 contains 13 residues. V gave up 7 bases and J gave up 6 bases, with 15 bases separating them. Germline-derived CDR1 and CDR2 are SEHNR and FQNEAQ (reference sequence).

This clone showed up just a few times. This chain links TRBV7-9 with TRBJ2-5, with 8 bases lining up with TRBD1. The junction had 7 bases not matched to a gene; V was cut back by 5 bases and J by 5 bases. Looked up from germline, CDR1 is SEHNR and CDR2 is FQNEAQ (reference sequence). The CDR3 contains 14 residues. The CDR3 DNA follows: TGTGCCAGCAGCACCCGCCAGGGGGCGGAGACCCAGTACTTC. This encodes CASSTRQGAETQYF.

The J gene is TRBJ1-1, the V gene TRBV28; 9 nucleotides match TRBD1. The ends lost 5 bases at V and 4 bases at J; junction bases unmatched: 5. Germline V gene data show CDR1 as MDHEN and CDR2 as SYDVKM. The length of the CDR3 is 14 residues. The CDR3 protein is CASSRDREATEAFF. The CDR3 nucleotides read TGTGCCAGCAGTAGGGACAGGGAGGCCACTGAAGCTTTCTTT.

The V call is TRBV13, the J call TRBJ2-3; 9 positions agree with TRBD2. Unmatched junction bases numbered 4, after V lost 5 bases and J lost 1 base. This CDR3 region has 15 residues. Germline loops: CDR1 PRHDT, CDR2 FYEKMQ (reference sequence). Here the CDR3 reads CASSPASGGTDTQYF. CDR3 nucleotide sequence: TGTGCCAGCAGCCCAGCTAGCGGGGGCACAGATACGCAGTATTTT.

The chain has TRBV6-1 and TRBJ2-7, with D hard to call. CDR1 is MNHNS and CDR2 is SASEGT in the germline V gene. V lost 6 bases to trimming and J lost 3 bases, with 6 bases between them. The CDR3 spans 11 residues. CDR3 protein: CASRNNYEQYF. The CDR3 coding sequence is TGTGCCAGCAGAAATAACTACGAGCAGTACTTC.

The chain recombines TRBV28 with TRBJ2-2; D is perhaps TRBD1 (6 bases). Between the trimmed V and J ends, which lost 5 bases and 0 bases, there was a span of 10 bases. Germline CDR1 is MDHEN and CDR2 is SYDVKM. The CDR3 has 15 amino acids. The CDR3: CASSPGTPNTGELFF. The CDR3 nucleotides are TGTGCCAGCAGTCCCGGGACACCGAACACCGGGGAGCTGTTTTTT. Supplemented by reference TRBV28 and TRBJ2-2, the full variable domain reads DVKVTQSSRYLVKRTGEKVFLECVQDMDHENMFWYRQDPGLGLRLIYFSYDVKMKEKGDIPEGYSVSREKKERFSLILESASTNQTSMYLCASSPGTPNTGELFFGEGSRLTVL.

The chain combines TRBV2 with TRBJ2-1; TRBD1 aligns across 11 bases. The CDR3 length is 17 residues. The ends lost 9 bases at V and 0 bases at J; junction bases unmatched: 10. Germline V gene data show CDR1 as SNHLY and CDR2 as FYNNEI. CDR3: CASLGTGTGGSYNEQFF. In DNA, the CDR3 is TGTGCCAGTCTAGGAACCGGGACAGGGGGCTCCTACAATGAGCAGTTCTTC.

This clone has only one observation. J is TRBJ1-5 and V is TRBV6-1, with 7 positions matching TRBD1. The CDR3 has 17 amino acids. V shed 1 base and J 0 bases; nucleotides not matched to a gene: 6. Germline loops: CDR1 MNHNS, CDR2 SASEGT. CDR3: CASSEVEGQHSNQPQHF. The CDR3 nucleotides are TGTGCCAGCAGTGAAGTTGAGGGACAGCATAGCAATCAGCCCCAGCATTTT.

The CDR3 DNA reads TGCAGCGTTGAATTGTGGGGGCCTGAGAACACTGAAGCTTTCTTT. Amino acids: CSVELWGPENTEAFF. V gene TRBV29-1 combines with J gene TRBJ1-1, with D perhaps TRBD1 (6 bases). The V end was cut by 2 bases, the J end by 1 base, with 14 bases between. CDR1 and CDR2 (germline): SQVTM, ANQGSEA. This CDR3 is 15 amino acids long.

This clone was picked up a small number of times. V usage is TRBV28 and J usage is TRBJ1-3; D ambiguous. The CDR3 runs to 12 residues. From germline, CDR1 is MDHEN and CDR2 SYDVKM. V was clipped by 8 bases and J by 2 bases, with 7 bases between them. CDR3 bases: TGTGCCAGCGAGGCGGCTGGAAACACCATATATTTT. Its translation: CASEAAGNTIYF. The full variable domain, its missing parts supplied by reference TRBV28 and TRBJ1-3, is DVKVTQSSRYLVKRTGEKVFLECVQDMDHENMFWYRQDPGLGLRLIYFSYDVKMKEKGDIPEGYSVSREKKERFSLILESASTNQTSMYLCASEAAGNTIYFGEGSWLTVV.

The CDR3 is CASSLRDRGDEQFF. CDR3 DNA: TGTGCCAGCAGCCTCCGGGACAGGGGGGATGAGCAGTTCTTC. The chain joins TRBV7-6 to TRBJ2-1, with 11 bases aligning to TRBD1. The V gene end was trimmed by 5 bases and the J gene end by 8 bases; junction bases not matched to a gene: 5. Germline CDR1 reads SGHVS; CDR2 reads FNYEAQ. This CDR3 is 14 amino acids long.

The CDR3 DNA reads TGCAGCGTTGCGGAAGCGAGGGGGAATGAGCAGTTCTTC. Its protein product is CSVAEARGNEQFF. The rearrangement links TRBV29-1 to TRBJ2-1; D is possibly TRBD1 (6 bases). This CDR3 region has 13 residues. CDR1 is SQVTM and CDR2 is ANQGSEA in the germline V gene. V was pared by 4 bases and J by 7 bases, with 14 bases between.

The CDR3 sequence: CASSPDSLSSYEQYF. The CDR3 DNA sequence: TGCGCCAGCAGCCCCGACAGCCTCAGCTCCTACGAGCAGTACTTC. The chain joins TRBV5-1 to TRBJ2-7; possibly TRBD1 for D (5 bases). Germline V CDR1 and CDR2: SGHRS, YFSETQ. The CDR3 consists of 15 residues. V lost 4 bases, J lost 0 bases, and 14 bases lay in between.